The 17 T cell receptor beta chains given below trace back to one sample, sequenced in a study of blood T cell repertoires in COVID-19 (dated by TCRdb to 2018 to 2021). Library generation was performed with the immunoSEQ multiplex PCR assay. Entries here come from immuneACCESS through TCRdb and include only in-frame sequences with V and J called. Some clones fail to appear in such tables; in the studies checked, an unresolved V gene covers under half of the shortfall, and the cause of the remainder is unknown. The sample profile shows 150,000 to 200,000 clones; roughly 79% of them were found once. 9% to 15% of the sample lies in the top ten. Specimen: peripheral blood. The receptor source for this set is a woman of 80 years or more with COVID-19, enrolled during active disease.

The CDR3 protein is CASSPRTSGRARGTQYF. CDR3 DNA: TGTGCCAGCAGCCCTAGGACTAGCGGGAGGGCCAGAGGTACGCAGTATTTT. The chain uses TRBV6-2 or TRBV6-3 and TRBJ2-3; 15 positions agree with TRBD2. This CDR3 is 17 amino acids long. J gave up 8 bases and V 6 bases, and 12 bases lay outside the gene matches. In germline, CDR1 is MNHEY, CDR2 SVGEGT.

The chain recombines TRBV5-4 with TRBJ2-2; tentative D call: TRBD2 (5 bases). From germline, CDR1 is SGHNT and CDR2 YYREEE (reference sequence). Trimming left V 4 bases short and J 4 bases short, with 11 bases between. The CDR3 is made up of 14 amino acids. The CDR3 bases are TGTGCCAGCAGCCCCGGACTTATCACCGGGGAGCTGTTTTTT. Protein sequence: CASSPGLITGELFF.

This rearrangement joins TRBV2 to TRBJ2-3, with D uncertain. The CDR3 spans 15 residues. CDR1 is SNHLY, CDR2 FYNNEI, per germline. Trimming removed 5 bases at V and 0 bases at J, with 12 bases between. CDR3 loop: CASSRDWSSTDTQYF. CDR3 nucleotide sequence: TGTGCCAGCAGTAGAGATTGGTCTAGCACAGATACGCAGTATTTT.

The gene calls are TRBV7-3 and TRBJ1-1; D remains ambiguous. Trimming removed 5 bases at V and 12 bases at J, with 19 bases between. The CDR3 is 13 residues long. In germline, CDR1 is SGHTA, CDR2 FQGTGA. The DNA for the CDR3 is TGTGCCAGCAGCCCGGGAGCTACTGAGGTACCTTTCTTT. This translates into CASSPGATEVPFF.

CDR3 loop: CASSRWDKLDPDTQYF. CDR3 DNA sequence: TGTGCCAGCTCACGATGGGACAAATTGGACCCAGATACGCAGTATTTT. V and J are TRBV18 and TRBJ2-3; a weak D match, TRBD1 (6 bases). V shed 4 bases and J shed 4 bases, with 18 bases lying between them. The V gene's germline CDR1 is KGHSH and CDR2 LQKENI. The CDR3 consists of 16 residues.

The rearrangement links TRBV19 to TRBJ1-2; no clear D. CDR3 length equals 14 residues. V lost 3 bases to trimming and J lost 8 bases, with 16 bases between them. CDR1 is LNHDA, CDR2 SQIVND, per germline (reference sequence). CDR3 sequence reads: CASSIPGEGRGYTF. The CDR3 DNA sequence: TGTGCCAGTAGTATCCCGGGTGAGGGTAGGGGCTACACCTTC.

The CDR3 nucleotides read TGTGCCAGCGATGCCTTAGCGGGATTGGAGCAGTTCTTC. This gives the protein CASDALAGLEQFF. V is TRBV7-9 and J is TRBJ2-1, with 8 bases matching TRBD2. This CDR3 is built from 13 residues. Per the germline V gene, CDR1 is SEHNR and CDR2 is FQNEAQ (reference sequence). The ends lost 8 bases at V and 10 bases at J; junction bases unmatched: 10.

V usage is TRBV11-3 and J usage is TRBJ2-1, with D tentatively TRBD2 (6 bases). V lost 5 bases and J 0 bases, leaving 14 bases between the germline ends. Germline V gene data show CDR1 as SGHNT and CDR2 as YENEEA. CDR3 length: 16 residues. CDR3 protein: CASSPLSGFSYNEQFF. The CDR3 DNA sequence: TGTGCCAGCAGCCCCCTTAGCGGATTCTCCTACAATGAGCAGTTCTTC.

A note on this clone: This CDR3 is also generated by other DNA sequences in the sample. The rearrangement uses TRBV6-2 or TRBV6-3 and TRBJ2-7; 11 nucleotides agree with TRBD1. Trimming cost V 0 bases and J 3 bases; bases outside gene matches: 1. The CDR3 runs 15 residues. Germline V gene lookup returns CDR1 MNHEY and CDR2 SVGEGT. The DNA of the CDR3 is TGTGCCAGCAGTTACTCCGGGACAGGGGGCTACGAGCAGTACTTC. It specifies CASSYSGTGGYEQYF.

The J gene is TRBJ1-3, the V gene TRBV5-4; TRBD1 agrees at 10 bases. V gave up 3 bases and J gave up 4 bases; unmatched junction bases: 7. CDR1 is SGHNT and CDR2 is YYREEE in the germline V gene (reference sequence). There are 16 residues in the CDR3. The CDR3 loop reads CASSSLDRGQGNTIYF. CDR3 nucleotide sequence: TGTGCCAGCAGCTCCCTCGACAGGGGGCAGGGAAACACCATATATTTT.

CDR3 in DNA: TGTGCCAGCAGTCCCGGGACAGGGAGGTACGAGCAGTACTTC. The encoded protein is CASSPGTGRYEQYF. V is TRBV2 and J is TRBJ2-7; 9 positions match TRBD1. The CDR3 is 14 amino acids. Germline CDR1 reads SNHLY; CDR2 reads FYNNEI. Trimming at V came to 5 bases and at J to 4 bases, leaving 6 bases not matched to a gene.

The gene calls are TRBV6-6 and TRBJ2-5; 12 positions match TRBD2. The junction had 5 bases not matched to a gene; V was cut back by 6 bases and J by 0 bases. This CDR3 region has 16 residues. Per the germline V gene, CDR1 is MNHNY and CDR2 is SVGAGI (reference sequence). The chain's CDR3 is CASRATSGGHQETQYF. DNA for the CDR3: TGTGCCAGCAGAGCGACTAGCGGGGGCCACCAAGAGACCCAGTACTTC.

V usage is TRBV7-3 and J usage is TRBJ1-2; TRBD1 is a possible D gene (6 bases). This CDR3 is built from 15 residues. Germline V gives CDR1 SGHTA, CDR2 FQGTGA. The ends were cut back, 2 bases at V and 4 bases at J, with 14 bases in the middle. The DNA for the CDR3 is TGTGCCAGCAGCTTAGGGGGCAGCCAATTCTATGGCTACACCTTC. Amino acids: CASSLGGSQFYGYTF. The full variable domain, with the rest looked up from reference TRBV7-3 and TRBJ1-2, is GAGVSQTPSNKVTEKGKYVELRCDPISGHTALYWYRQSLGQGPEFLIYFQGTGAADDSGLPNDRFFAVRPEGSVSTLKIQRTERGDSAVYLCASSLGGSQFYGYTFGSGTRLTVV.

The chain links TRBV27 to TRBJ1-6, with TRBD1 matching 9 bases. The CDR3 has 15 residues. CDR1 and CDR2 from the germline V gene are MNHEY and SMNVEV (reference sequence). V gave up 5 bases and J gave up 7 bases; unmatched junction bases: 6. The chain's CDR3 is CASSPLDRGNSPLHF. Written as DNA, the CDR3 is TGTGCCAGCAGTCCCCTGGACAGGGGAAATTCACCCCTCCACTTT.

Note on this clone: Additional DNA sequences in this sample encode the identical CDR3. The chain combines TRBV7-9 with TRBJ2-7, with TRBD1 as a possible D gene (5 bases). Germline V gene sequence: CDR1 SEHNR, CDR2 FQNEAQ (reference sequence). CDR3 length: 12 residues. V lost 5 bases and J lost 3, with 8 bases in between. CDR3 bases: TGTGCCAGCAGCAGGGGTAGCTACGAGCAGTACTTC. Residues: CASSRGSYEQYF.

This clone was seen a single time. This sequence joins TRBV7-3 and TRBJ1-4; TRBD1 might be the D (5 bases). The CDR3 loop spans 15 amino acids. V gave up 0 bases and J gave up 1 base, with 6 bases separating them. In germline, CDR1 is SGHTA, CDR2 FQGTGA. Written as DNA, the CDR3 is TGTGCCAGCAGCTTAACGGGGGGAACTAATGAAAAACTGTTTTTT. This encodes CASSLTGGTNEKLFF.

This chain connects TRBV7-2 to TRBJ2-3, with 12 bases lining up with TRBD2. Germline lookup yields CDR1 SGHTA and CDR2 FQGNSA. Germline trimming cut 6 bases from V and 7 bases from J; bases unmatched to any gene: 2. The CDR3 loop spans 13 amino acids. The CDR3 DNA is TGTGCCAGCAGTGGACTAGCGGGAAATACGCAGTATTTT. Translated, it gives CASSGLAGNTQYF.